This T cell receptor beta chain was documented in a study of blood T cell repertoires in COVID-19. Study background: Acute and convalescent COVID-19 samples came from the United States, Italy and Spain. Sources were T cells, B-cell-depleted T cells, or PBMCs; the material itself was cDNA or gDNA.

The CDR3 runs to 16 residues. V was clipped by 6 bases and J by 0 bases, with 15 bases between them. Germline V gives CDR1 ENHRY, CDR2 SYGVKD. Profiled with immunoSEQ multiplex PCR; TCRdb holds only in-frame clones, not every one. The sample has some 190,000 clones; 88% are singletons. This clone showed up just once. Specimen: peripheral blood. The receptor was isolated from a human donor in a cohort sampled during active COVID-19. This chain uses TRBV10-3 with TRBJ1-3; TRBD1 is a possible D gene (5 bases). For the CDR3, the DNA is TGTGCCATCAGCGCCTCGGGGGTATTCTCTGGAAACACCATATATTTT. Translation: CAISASGVFSGNTIYF.